Following are 29 T cell receptor beta chains from one sample sequenced in a study of T cells in Graves' hyperthyroidism and ophthalmopathy. TCR beta CDR3 region amplification was performed from RNA transcripts. The TCR CDR3 was amplified in a first-round RT-PCR using the HTBI primer set. TCRdb reanalysed the multiplex PCR reads using MiXCR and keeps one entry per CDR3 protein. The table lists about 400,000 distinct CDR3 sequences, 15% to 18% of them singletons. The sample was blood. These receptors all stem from a woman younger than 30 with Graves' hyperthyroidism.

This clonotype was counted at least ten times. This chain links TRBV11-1 with TRBJ2-5; D possibly corresponds to TRBD2 (5 bases). CDR3 length equals 15 residues. The V and J ends lost 5 bases and 2 bases respectively, with 15 bases between them. Per the germline V gene, CDR1 is SGHAT and CDR2 is FQDESV (reference sequence). The CDR3 nucleotides are TGTGCCAGCAGCCTACTCGGCCCGGGACAAGAGACCCAGTACTTC. It codes for CASSLLGPGQETQYF.

This clonotype was detected many times. The chain is built from TRBV20-1 and TRBJ1-1; a weak D match, TRBD1 (6 bases). Germline values: CDR1 DFQATT, CDR2 SNEGSKA (reference sequence). The CDR3 spans 13 residues. Trimming took off 6 bases at V and 1 base at J, with 12 bases between the two ends. CDR3 DNA sequence: TGCAGTGCCGCAGGGGACAAGAACACTGAAGCTTTCTTT. It codes for CSAAGDKNTEAFF.

V and J are TRBV12-3 or TRBV12-4 and TRBJ1-2; TRBD1 might be the D (5 bases). The ends were cut back, 5 bases at V and 8 bases at J, with 18 bases in the middle. This CDR3 has 14 amino acids. This CDR3 reads CASSLVGEGLGYTF. Here the CDR3 DNA reads TGTGCCAGCAGTCTCGTAGGGGAAGGCTTGGGCTACACCTTC.

This clonotype was detected many times. The chain recombines TRBV29-1 with TRBJ1-1, with D possibly matching TRBD1 (5 bases). V lost 4 bases and J lost 10, with 25 bases in between. The CDR3 loop spans 15 amino acids. Germline lookup yields CDR1 SQVTM and CDR2 ANQGSEA. The CDR3 loop reads CSVAPRGGSDRGAFF. The CDR3 DNA reads TGCAGCGTTGCCCCCCGGGGGGGGAGCGATCGAGGAGCTTTCTTT.

V and J are TRBV10-2 and TRBJ1-1; D not resolved. CDR3 length: 15 amino acids. Germline V gene lookup returns CDR1 WSHSY and CDR2 SAAADI. The germline V and J ends were trimmed by 5 bases and 4 bases, with 17 bases remaining between them. CDR3 DNA: TGCGCCAGCAGTTACCGAGGGCTTGGAAGCACTGAAGCTTTCTTT. It specifies CASSYRGLGSTEAFF.

V and J are TRBV5-5 and TRBJ2-3; 8 nucleotides align to TRBD2. Trimming took 4 bases from V and 5 from J; bases not matched to a gene: 3. Germline assignment: CDR1 SGHKS and CDR2 YYEKEE (reference sequence). This CDR3 comprises 13 residues. This chain's CDR3 is CASSRGGGDTQYF. CDR3 DNA: TGTGCCAGCAGCCGGGGGGGGGGAGATACGCAGTATTTT.

Ten or more counts support this clonotype. The chain employs TRBV7-3 and TRBJ2-1, with D possibly being TRBD2 (6 bases). Per the germline V gene, CDR1 is SGHTA and CDR2 is FQGTGA. V was clipped by 1 base and J by 8 bases, with 9 bases between them. This CDR3 spans 13 amino acids. This CDR3 is CASSLRRGDEQFF. The CDR3 bases are TGTGCCAGCAGCTTAAGACGCGGGGATGAGCAGTTCTTC. Full variable domain (missing parts from reference TRBV7-3 and TRBJ2-1): GAGVSQTPSNKVTEKGKYVELRCDPISGHTALYWYRQSLGQGPEFLIYFQGTGAADDSGLPNDRFFAVRPEGSVSTLKIQRTERGDSAVYLCASSLRRGDEQFFGPGTRLTVL.

This clonotype showed up many times. The chain links TRBV28 to TRBJ2-3; 7 bases are shared with TRBD1. Germline values: CDR1 MDHEN, CDR2 SYDVKM. J lost 1 base, V lost 2 bases, and 6 bases had no gene match. CDR3 length equals 16 residues. The CDR3 here is CASSLTGQVRTDTQYF. Here the CDR3 DNA reads TGTGCCAGCAGTTTAACCGGACAGGTCCGCACAGATACGCAGTATTTT.

In regard to this clonotype: A read error is possible here, since a much larger clone lies one base away. The rearrangement joins TRBV6-2 or TRBV6-3 to TRBJ1-1, with TRBD1 as a possible D gene (5 bases). The germline V gene encodes CDR1 MNHEY and CDR2 SVGEGT. This CDR3 is built from 15 residues. Trimming cost V 6 bases and J 2 bases, with 16 bases left between them. DNA of the CDR3: TGTGCCAGCAGCCGGTACTCGACAGATAACACTGAAGCTTTCTTT. Translated, it gives CASSRYSTDNTEAFF.

The CDR3 region has the DNA TGTGCCAGCACCTGGGACAGGGGGGGCGGGAACATTCAGTACTTC. This gives the protein CASTWDRGGGNIQYF. The chain links TRBV6-1 to TRBJ2-4; 11 positions agree with TRBD1. CDR1 and CDR2 (germline): MNHNS, SASEGT. The CDR3 covers 15 residues. V shed 7 bases, J shed 7 bases, and the junction held 9 bases outside the gene matches.

This clonotype was counted only a few times. The rearrangement uses TRBV29-1 and TRBJ1-2; 8 nucleotides agree with TRBD1. The germline gives CDR1 SQVTM, CDR2 ANQGSEA. CDR3 length: 11 residues. V trimming: 4 bases; J trimming: 6 bases; junction bases outside the gene matches: 1. CDR3 in amino acids: CSVAGGDGYTF. DNA of the CDR3: TGCAGCGTTGCAGGGGGCGATGGCTACACCTTC.

This chain joins TRBV2 and TRBJ2-3; D uncertain. Trimming removed 6 bases at V and 0 bases at J, with 13 bases between. This CDR3 is 15 amino acids long. Germline V gene data show CDR1 as SNHLY and CDR2 as FYNNEI. This CDR3 is CASSERSASTDTQYF. In DNA form, the CDR3 reads TGTGCCAGCAGCGAACGCTCAGCTAGCACAGATACGCAGTATTTT.

The table lists this clonotype with many counts. The V call is TRBV7-9, the J call TRBJ2-7; D might be TRBD1 (5 bases). Germline V CDR1 and CDR2: SEHNR, FQNEAQ (reference sequence). The V gene lost 1 base and the J gene lost 5 bases, with 12 bases spanning the gap. The CDR3 length is 14 residues. The CDR3 loop is CASSLEGRGNEQYF. The CDR3 DNA reads as TGTGCCAGCAGCTTAGAGGGTAGGGGCAACGAGCAGTACTTC.

There are many counts of this clonotype. The chain links TRBV28 to TRBJ1-3; no definite D call. V dropped 8 bases and J dropped 10 bases, with 18 bases sitting between them. CDR3 length: 13 amino acids. The germline CDR1 and CDR2 sequences are MDHEN and SYDVKM. DNA of the CDR3: TGTGCCAGCTTGTCATTTCCCTGGTTTACCATATATTTT. The encoded protein is CASLSFPWFTIYF.

This clonotype was seen many times. J is TRBJ1-5 and V is TRBV12-3 or TRBV12-4; the match to TRBD1 covers 8 bases. After removal of 3 bases from V and 3 bases from J, the junction contained 13 bases not matched to a gene. The CDR3 has 18 amino acids. This CDR3 is CASSLGQGAGVNNQPQHF. The CDR3 nucleotides read TGTGCCAGCAGTTTGGGCCAGGGGGCCGGAGTAAACAATCAGCCCCAGCATTTT.

This chain joins TRBV20-1 and TRBJ1-5; tentative D call: TRBD1 (5 bases). V lost 3 bases and J lost 9, with 15 bases in between. The CDR3 runs 13 residues. Germline CDR1 reads DFQATT; CDR2 reads SNEGSKA (reference sequence). The CDR3 region has the DNA TGCAGTGCTAGTGGGGGATTTCAGTCGCCCCAGCATTTT. Translating it yields CSASGGFQSPQHF.

The CDR3 protein is CATSDPRGLGAQYF. The CDR3, as DNA: TGTGCCACCAGTGATCCTAGAGGACTAGGGGCGCAGTATTTT. The J gene is TRBJ2-3, the V gene TRBV24-1; TRBD2 agrees at 7 bases. V lost 3 bases and J lost 10; bases outside the gene matches: 9. This CDR3 spans 14 amino acids. Germline lookup yields CDR1 KGHDR and CDR2 SFDVKD.

This clonotype was seen more than once but under ten times. The missing conserved phenylalanine or tryptophan at the end of this CDR3 makes a read error likely. The chain couples TRBV2 to TRBJ1-1; D not resolved. CDR1 is SNHLY and CDR2 is FYNNEI in the germline V gene. CDR3 size: 14 residues. Between the trimmed V and J ends, which lost 5 bases and 0 bases, there was a span of 10 bases. As DNA, the CDR3 is TGTGCCAGCAGTCCTCTACTGATGAACACTGAAGCTTTCCTT. Translated, it gives CASSPLLMNTEAFL.

This clonotype was recorded at least ten times. CDR3 nucleotide sequence: TGTGCCAGCAGCCAAAGGGCGAGCGGACTAACCAAAAACATTCAGTACTTC. Its translation is CASSQRASGLTKNIQYF. The J gene is TRBJ2-4, the V gene TRBV3-1, with a possible D match to TRBD2 (6 bases). The length of the CDR3 is 17 residues. Per the germline V gene, CDR1 is LGHDT and CDR2 is YNNKEL (reference sequence). The ends were cut back, 2 bases at V and 2 bases at J, with 16 bases in the middle.

The chain has TRBV19 and TRBJ1-5; 7 positions match TRBD1. V shed 3 bases, J shed 5 bases, and the junction held 10 bases outside the gene matches. Germline V gene data show CDR1 as LNHDA and CDR2 as SQIVND (reference sequence). CDR3 length equals 16 residues. The CDR3 here is CASSITAGGRYQPQHF. The CDR3 coding sequence is TGTGCCAGTAGTATTACGGCAGGGGGTCGATATCAGCCCCAGCATTTT.

This clonotype was observed many times. CDR3 sequence (DNA): TGTGCCAGCAGTTCAGATGGGGTGGTAGGTAATCAGCCCCAGCATTTT. The encoded protein is CASSSDGVVGNQPQHF. The chain uses TRBV28 and TRBJ1-5; D gene uncertain. This CDR3 has 16 amino acids. V was shortened by 4 bases and J by 4 bases, with 17 bases between the two germline ends. Looked up from germline, CDR1 is MDHEN and CDR2 is SYDVKM.

This clonotype was seen repeatedly, ten times or more. The V and J genes are TRBV24-1 and TRBJ1-1; tentative D call: TRBD1 (6 bases). Trimming took 2 bases from V and 0 from J, leaving 9 bases between them. The CDR3 sequence is 15 residues long. Germline assignment: CDR1 KGHDR and CDR2 SFDVKD. CDR3 nucleotide sequence: TGTGCCACCAGTGATTCTACAGGGTTGAACACTGAAGCTTTCTTT. Translating gives CATSDSTGLNTEAFF.

The V and J genes are TRBV6-2 or TRBV6-3 and TRBJ2-3, with 11 nucleotides matching TRBD2. The V segment lost 8 bases and the J segment 1 base; nucleotides outside the gene matches: 8. Looked up from germline, CDR1 is MNHEY and CDR2 is SVGEGT. The length of the CDR3 is 16 residues. CDR3 protein: CASRVSGRGGTDTQYF. As DNA, the CDR3 is TGTGCCAGCCGGGTTAGCGGGAGGGGCGGCACAGATACGCAGTATTTT.

This clonotype was observed many times. The gene calls are TRBV24-1 and TRBJ1-5; possibly TRBD1 for D (5 bases). The CDR3 sequence is 15 residues long. V lost 3 bases and J 2 bases, leaving 10 bases between the germline ends. Germline V gene sequence: CDR1 KGHDR, CDR2 SFDVKD. The CDR3 is CATSDPRGGNQPQHF. Here the CDR3 DNA reads TGTGCCACCAGTGATCCGCGGGGGGGCAATCAGCCCCAGCATTTT.

The chain has TRBV11-2 and TRBJ2-1; no clear D gene. The length of the CDR3 is 12 residues. Germline lookup yields CDR1 SGHAT and CDR2 FQNNGV. V was cut by 7 bases and J by 7 bases, with 11 bases left in between. As DNA, the CDR3 is TGTGCCAGCACCTTTGGGCCGAATGAGCAGTTCTTC. It encodes CASTFGPNEQFF.

The chain has TRBV24-1 and TRBJ2-3; 7 bases align to TRBD1. The V segment lost 0 bases and the J segment 2 bases; nucleotides outside the gene matches: 7. CDR1 and CDR2 from the germline V gene are KGHDR and SFDVKD. The CDR3 is made up of 17 amino acids. The CDR3 sequence: CATSDLGTESPTDTQYF. The CDR3 region has the DNA TGTGCCACCAGTGATTTGGGGACAGAATCTCCCACAGATACGCAGTATTTT.

This clonotype has a count of ten or more. The rearrangement links TRBV7-6 to TRBJ2-5; D is unclear. The CDR3 length is 15 residues. Between the trimmed V and J ends, which lost 1 base and 1 base, there was a span of 10 bases. Germline V lookup: CDR1 SGHVS, CDR2 FNYEAQ. CDR3 sequence: CASSLEGRSQETQYF. DNA of the CDR3: TGTGCCAGCAGCTTAGAGGGCAGATCCCAAGAGACCCAGTACTTC.

This clonotype was seen at least ten times. This chain connects TRBV7-8 to TRBJ1-6; D remains unclear. CDR1 SGHVS and CDR2 FQNEAQ come from the germline V gene. V dropped 4 bases and J dropped 9 bases, with 16 bases sitting between them. CDR3 length: 15 residues. CDR3 in DNA: TGTGCCAGCAGCTCCGACCCGCCACTAGGTTCACCCCTCCACTTT. It is translated as CASSSDPPLGSPLHF.

This clonotype occurred many times. The chain links TRBV7-2 to TRBJ2-7, with TRBD2 identical over 11 bases. Trimming cost V 3 bases and J 2 bases; bases outside gene matches: 6. Germline V gene data show CDR1 as SGHTA and CDR2 as FQGNSA. The CDR3 runs 16 residues. CDR3 nucleotide sequence: TGTGCCAGCAGCTTCAGTGGACTAGCGGGCCCCTACGAGCAGTACTTC. This encodes CASSFSGLAGPYEQYF.